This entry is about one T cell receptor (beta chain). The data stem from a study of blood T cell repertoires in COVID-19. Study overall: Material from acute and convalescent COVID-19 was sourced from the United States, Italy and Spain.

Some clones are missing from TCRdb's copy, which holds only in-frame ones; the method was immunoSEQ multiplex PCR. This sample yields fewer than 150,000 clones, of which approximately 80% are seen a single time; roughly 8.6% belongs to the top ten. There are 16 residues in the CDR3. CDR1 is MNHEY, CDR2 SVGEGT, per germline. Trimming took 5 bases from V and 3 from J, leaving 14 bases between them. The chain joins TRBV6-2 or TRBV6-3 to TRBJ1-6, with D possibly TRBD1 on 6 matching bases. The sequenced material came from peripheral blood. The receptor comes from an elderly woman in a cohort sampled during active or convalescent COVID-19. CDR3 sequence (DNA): TGTGCCAGCAGTCGCACCGGGACAAACTATAATTCACCCCTCCACTTT. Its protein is CASSRTGTNYNSPLHF.